Listed below are T cell receptor beta chains from one sample, sequenced in a study of identical twins. TCRdb fed the 5' RACE reads into MiXCR, producing one record per CDR3 protein. The sample carries fewer than 450,000 distinct CDR3 sequences, roughly 9% recorded once. The material sequenced was naive T cells sorted from blood. All receptors come from a woman aged 45-65 years in good health. CDR3s include the opening cysteine and the closing phenylalanine or tryptophan. D genes are given only for firm matches. The size field is filled for only some rows; it gives once, few, many or a size class.

v_gene: TRBV6-4
j_gene: TRBJ1-2
d_gene: NA
abundance: few
CDR3aa: CASSESPTYGYTF
CDR3nt: TGTGCCAGCAGCGAAAGCCCGACCTATGGCTACACCTTC

v_gene: TRBV7-2
j_gene: TRBJ2-1
d_gene: TRBD2
abundance: few
CDR3aa: CASTPRVGRAYNEQFF
CDR3nt: TGTGCCAGCACCCCAAGGGTCGGGAGGGCCTACAATGAGCAGTTCTTC

v_gene: TRBV20-1
j_gene: TRBJ2-7
d_gene: NA
abundance: few
CDR3aa: CSARDQRTPYEQYF
CDR3nt: TGCAGTGCTAGAGATCAAAGGACCCCCTACGAGCAGTACTTC

v_gene: TRBV4-1
j_gene: TRBJ2-1
d_gene: TRBD2
abundance: NA
CDR3aa: CASSGLASGEQFF
CDR3nt: TGCGCCAGCAGCGGACTAGCGAGTGGTGAGCAGTTCTTC

v_gene: TRBV9
j_gene: TRBJ2-2
d_gene: NA
abundance: many
CDR3aa: CASREGWGTGELFF
CDR3nt: TGTGCCAGCAGGGAAGGCTGGGGGACCGGGGAGCTGTTTTTT

v_gene: TRBV11-3
j_gene: TRBJ1-3
d_gene: NA
abundance: NA
CDR3aa: CASSLDPIRNTIYF
CDR3nt: TGTGCCAGCAGCCTCGACCCTATAAGAAACACCATATATTTT

v_gene: TRBV18
j_gene: TRBJ1-4
d_gene: NA
abundance: few
CDR3aa: CASSPTATNEKLFF
CDR3nt: TGTGCCAGCTCACCGACAGCAACTAATGAAAAACTGTTTTTT

v_gene: TRBV3-1
j_gene: TRBJ2-1
d_gene: TRBD2
abundance: many
CDR3aa: CASSQGTSGRARHEQFF
CDR3nt: TGTGCCAGCAGCCAAGGGACTAGCGGGAGGGCCAGGCATGAGCAGTTCTTC

v_gene: TRBV24-1
j_gene: TRBJ2-1
d_gene: TRBD1
abundance: few
CDR3aa: CATSATTGGYNEQFF
CDR3nt: TGTGCCACCAGTGCGACGACAGGGGGGTACAATGAGCAGTTCTTC

v_gene: TRBV11-3
j_gene: TRBJ2-3
d_gene: NA
abundance: few
CDR3aa: CASSSAPRDTQYF
CDR3nt: TGTGCCAGCAGCTCCGCCCCCCGGGATACGCAGTATTTT

v_gene: TRBV7-6
j_gene: TRBJ2-3
d_gene: NA
abundance: NA
CDR3aa: CASSSARADTQYF
CDR3nt: TGTGCCAGCAGCTCCGCCAGAGCAGATACGCAGTATTTT

v_gene: TRBV12-3/TRBV12-4
j_gene: TRBJ1-3
d_gene: TRBD1
abundance: few
CDR3aa: CASSPPRQGGSGNTIYF
CDR3nt: TGTGCCAGCAGTCCGCCTCGACAGGGCGGCTCTGGAAACACCATATATTTT

v_gene: TRBV11-2
j_gene: TRBJ1-3
d_gene: TRBD1
abundance: many
CDR3aa: CASSLGTGGAISDF
CDR3nt: TGTGCCAGCAGCTTAGGGACAGGGGGCGCGATCTCGGATTTT

v_gene: TRBV11-2
j_gene: TRBJ2-1
d_gene: NA
abundance: NA
CDR3aa: CASSLIRGSYNEQFF
CDR3nt: TGTGCCAGCAGCTTAATCCGCGGGTCTTACAATGAGCAGTTCTTC

v_gene: TRBV20-1
j_gene: TRBJ2-7
d_gene: TRBD2
abundance: few
CDR3aa: CSARSGGSYEQYF
CDR3nt: TGCAGTGCTAGGAGCGGGGGATCCTACGAGCAGTACTTC

v_gene: TRBV6-2/TRBV6-3
j_gene: TRBJ2-1
d_gene: NA
abundance: NA
CDR3aa: CASSFQVPNNEQFF
CDR3nt: TGTGCCAGCAGTTTCCAGGTCCCAAACAATGAGCAGTTCTTC

v_gene: TRBV5-1
j_gene: TRBJ2-1
d_gene: NA
abundance: NA
CDR3aa: CASSLQGYEGNEQFF
CDR3nt: TGCGCCAGCAGCTTGCAGGGGTATGAGGGCAATGAGCAGTTCTTC

v_gene: TRBV12-3/TRBV12-4
j_gene: TRBJ2-5
d_gene: NA
abundance: NA
CDR3aa: CASSRTGREQETQYF
CDR3nt: TGTGCCAGCAGTCGGACAGGGCGGGAGCAAGAGACCCAGTACTTC

v_gene: TRBV9
j_gene: TRBJ2-5
d_gene: NA
abundance: NA
CDR3aa: CASSEGLEETQYF
CDR3nt: TGTGCCAGCAGCGAGGGACTTGAAGAGACCCAGTACTTC

v_gene: TRBV10-2
j_gene: TRBJ2-3
d_gene: NA
abundance: few
CDR3aa: CATQLVLTDTQYF
CDR3nt: TGCGCCACCCAACTAGTGCTCACAGATACGCAGTATTTT

v_gene: TRBV6-1
j_gene: TRBJ1-1
d_gene: NA
abundance: NA
CDR3aa: CASGVYGGTEAFF
CDR3nt: TGTGCCAGCGGGGTCTACGGAGGGACTGAAGCTTTCTTT

v_gene: TRBV6-6
j_gene: TRBJ2-5
d_gene: NA
abundance: few
CDR3aa: CASSLAAGHQYF
CDR3nt: TGTGCCAGCAGCCTCGCCGCGGGGCACCAGTACTTC

v_gene: TRBV25-1
j_gene: TRBJ2-1
d_gene: NA
abundance: few
CDR3aa: CASGDGIREQFF
CDR3nt: TGTGCCAGCGGCGACGGGATTAGAGAGCAGTTCTTC

v_gene: TRBV4-2
j_gene: TRBJ2-5
d_gene: NA
abundance: NA
CDR3aa: CASSLTAIGGQETQYF
CDR3nt: TGTGCCAGCAGTCTAACCGCTATAGGGGGTCAAGAGACCCAGTACTTC

v_gene: TRBV6-5
j_gene: TRBJ2-1
d_gene: NA
abundance: NA
CDR3aa: CASTDGYEQFF
CDR3nt: TGTGCCAGCACCGACGGATATGAGCAGTTCTTC

v_gene: TRBV7-8
j_gene: TRBJ1-2
d_gene: TRBD1
abundance: NA
CDR3aa: CASSTRDRENFIYGYTF
CDR3nt: TGTGCCAGCAGCACCCGGGACAGGGAAAATTTTATCTATGGCTACACCTTC